Listed below are T cell receptor beta chains from one sample, sequenced in a study of blood T cell repertoires in COVID-19. Produced via immunoSEQ multiplex PCR; TCRdb's table is partial and in-frame only. This sample has roughly 260,000 clones; about 87% occur once, and the top ten carry less than 5%. The sequenced material came from peripheral blood. These receptors came from a man in his 60s who had recovered from COVID-19. CDR3s include the opening cysteine and the closing phenylalanine or tryptophan. D genes are given only for firm matches. A row's size may be missing; if present it is once, few, many or a size class.

V	size	J	D	length	DNA	CDR3
TRBV19	once	TRBJ1-1	TRBD1	16	TGTGCCAGTAGTAAAGGACAGGGCGCGGGGTACACTGAAGCTTTCTTT	CASSKGQGAGYTEAFF
TRBV19	-	TRBJ1-5	-	17	TGTGCCAGCACAAGAGTAGGCCCAGGTTCGGGCAATCAGCCCCAGCATTTT	CASTRVGPGSGNQPQHF
TRBV5-1	few	TRBJ1-2	TRBD1	16	TGCGCCAGCAGCTCCAGCTCCACCCAGGGGGCCTATGGCTACACCTTC	CASSSSSTQGAYGYTF
TRBV29-1	-	TRBJ2-3	TRBD1	16	TGCAGCGCAACCCGCCCGACAGGGGGGATTGCAGATACGCAGTATTTT	CSATRPTGGIADTQYF
TRBV14	-	TRBJ2-7	-	15	TGTGCCAGCAGCCGAGTGTTGGGGGGAGCCTCCGAGCAGTACTTC	CASSRVLGGASEQYF
TRBV2	few	TRBJ1-5	-	15	TGTGCCAGCAGGGGAATTCAGGGTAGCAATCAGCCCCAGCATTTT	CASRGIQGSNQPQHF
TRBV19	-	TRBJ1-1	-	15	TGTGCCAGTAGCCAGGGTGCAACCATGGGGTCTGAAGCTTTCTTT	CASSQGATMGSEAFF
TRBV27	-	TRBJ2-7	TRBD1	15	TGTGCCAGCAGTTCACGCGAGGCAGGGGGCCGTGAGCAGTACTTC	CASSSREAGGREQYF
TRBV3-1/TRBV3-2	few	TRBJ2-7	-	16	TGTGCCAGCAGCCCTTACCCAGGGACATCCTCCTACGAGCAGTACTTC	CASSPYPGTSSYEQYF
TRBV3-1/TRBV3-2	once	TRBJ2-1	TRBD2	16	TGTGCCAGCAGCGGAAAGACTAGCCCCCTCTACAATGAGCAGTTCTTC	CASSGKTSPLYNEQFF
TRBV19	-	TRBJ2-5	TRBD2	16	TGTGCCAGTAGTATTATGAAGCGGGGGGGCCAAGAGACCCAGTACTTC	CASSIMKRGGQETQYF
TRBV5-1	few	TRBJ2-7	TRBD1	16	TGCGCCAGCAGCTCGAGGGAAGGGACAGGAGATTACGAGCAGTACTTC	CASSSREGTGDYEQYF
TRBV6-6	-	TRBJ1-6	-	15	TGTGCCAGCAGTTATAGGGCCCAGGGAGGTTCACCCCTCCACTTT	CASSYRAQGGSPLHF
TRBV6-5	-	TRBJ2-3	TRBD1	15	TGTGCCAGCAGTTACTCGGGACAGGGGGCCAGGACGCAGTATTTT	CASSYSGQGARTQYF
TRBV27	-	TRBJ2-6	-	18	TGTGCCAGCAGCCCAGTACCACGAATAAGCTCTGGGGCCAACGTCCTGACTTTC	CASSPVPRISSGANVLTF
TRBV11-1	-	TRBJ2-1	-	13	TGTGCCAGCAGCCAGGGGCATTACAATGAGCAGTTCTTC	CASSQGHYNEQFF
TRBV18	-	TRBJ2-4	TRBD1	18	TGTGCCAGCTCACCACGGGACAGGGACCTTATAGCCAAAAACATTCAGTACTTC	CASSPRDRDLIAKNIQYF
TRBV19	once	TRBJ1-5	-	15	TGTGCCAGTAGTCCAGGGGTTGTAGGCAATCAGCCCCAGCATTTT	CASSPGVVGNQPQHF
TRBV18	-	TRBJ2-2	TRBD1	15	TGTGCCAGCTCACCGGGGACAGGGGGCATCGGGGAGCTGTTTTTT	CASSPGTGGIGELFF
TRBV7-3	-	TRBJ2-1	TRBD2	15	TGTGCCAGCAGTCCGCGTGGGGACTATAGCAATGAGCAGTTCTTC	CASSPRGDYSNEQFF
TRBV6-5	-	TRBJ1-2	TRBD1	13	TGTGCCACCTCCGGGACAGGGGTCTATGGCTACACCTTC	CATSGTGVYGYTF
TRBV19	-	TRBJ1-4	-	14	TGTGCCAGTAGTAGGCAGGCGAAGGATGAAAAACTGTTTTTT	CASSRQAKDEKLFF
TRBV11-2	-	TRBJ2-2	TRBD1	14	TGTGCCAGCAGGTGGACAGGGGGATCCGGGGAGCTGTTTTTT	CASRWTGGSGELFF
TRBV19	-	TRBJ2-1	-	16	TGTGCCAGTAGTGCGCAGCGGAGCCTAGCCTACAATGAGCAGTTCTTC	CASSAQRSLAYNEQFF
TRBV6-5	-	TRBJ1-5	TRBD1	14	TGTGCCAGCAGTTACATAGGGGGCTCTCAGCCCCAGCATTTT	CASSYIGGSQPQHF
TRBV4-1	-	TRBJ2-5	-	16	TGCGCCAGCAGTGCAAGGGTCCAGGGGTACCAAGAGACCCAGTACTTC	CASSARVQGYQETQYF
TRBV25-1	-	TRBJ2-7	TRBD2	15	TGTGCCAGCAGTGAATTAGCGGGAAGCTCCTACGAGCAGTACTTC	CASSELAGSSYEQYF
TRBV27	-	TRBJ2-7	TRBD2	12	TGTGCCAGCAGGACTAGCGGCTACGAGCAGTACTTC	CASRTSGYEQYF
TRBV5-5	-	TRBJ2-5	TRBD1	16	TGTGCCAGCAGCTTGGGGACAGGGGCGGGTGAAGAGACCCAGTACTTC	CASSLGTGAGEETQYF
TRBV5-1	-	TRBJ2-3	-	13	TGCGCCAGCAGCCGACAGAGCCCAGATACGCAGTATTTT	CASSRQSPDTQYF
TRBV6-5	once	TRBJ1-1	TRBD1	16	TGTGCCAGCAGTTCGGGACAGGGGGTCGTGAACACTGAAGCTTTCTTT	CASSSGQGVVNTEAFF
TRBV5-1	-	TRBJ1-4	TRBD1	14	TGCGCCAGCAAACAGGGGGCAGGTGGTGAAAAACTGTTTTTT	CASKQGAGGEKLFF
TRBV30	-	TRBJ1-3	TRBD1	14	TGTGCCTGCCCTGACAGGGGCGATGGAAACACCATATATTTT	CACPDRGDGNTIYF
TRBV19	-	TRBJ1-2	-	15	TGTGCCAGTAGGAGGATTGGAGGGATGGGCTATGGCTACACCTTC	CASRRIGGMGYGYTF
TRBV9	few	TRBJ2-1	TRBD2	16	TGTGCCAGCAGCCTACGGGGGACTAGCGGGGGGACCGAGCAGTTCTTC	CASSLRGTSGGTEQFF
TRBV5-1	-	TRBJ2-7	-	14	TGCGCCAGCAGCTTGGACAGGGTAACCTACGAGCAGTACTTC	CASSLDRVTYEQYF
TRBV5-1	-	TRBJ2-1	-	16	TGCGCCAGCAGCCCGCCCGGGACACTAATATACAATGAGCAGTTCTTC	CASSPPGTLIYNEQFF
TRBV5-1	-	TRBJ1-1	-	16	TGCGCCAGCAATATCCCTGGGGGGGAACTGAACACTGAAGCTTTCTTT	CASNIPGGELNTEAFF
TRBV7-3	-	TRBJ1-2	TRBD1	17	TGTGCCAGCAGCTTAAACGTAGGGGGACAGGGCTCCTATGGCTACACCTTC	CASSLNVGGQGSYGYTF